The clone carrying this T cell receptor (beta chain) was counted only a few times. Its antigen is as yet unknown. Patients had received no treatment of any kind before thyroid surgery. The CDR3 consists of 13 residues. Germline values: CDR1 MNHEY, CDR2 SVGAGI. Trimming took 0 bases from V and 7 from J, leaving 6 bases between them. These data are taken from a study of metastatic and nonmetastatic thyroid tumors. Study-level background: Blood and tumor or nodule tissue repertoires from malignant and benign thyroid patients were compared. Study-wide findings and caveats: Malignant tumors reportedly showed significantly higher TCR beta diversity than benign nodules in both blood and tumor.

Methods used by the authors: Researchers built a distant-metastasis classifier for papillary thyroid cancer that drew on CDR3 differences across clinicopathological groups. Through MiXCR, TCRdb re-clonotyped the PCR reads. The V and J calls here are based on TCRdb, not the publication. The data show fewer than 15,000 clones, over 20% seen once. This receptor was identified in a female donor with papillary thyroid cancer or a benign thyroid nodule (not recorded which). Some clones in this sample may be carry-over from other donors' samples. This chain connects TRBV6-5 to TRBJ2-2, with D unresolved. The sequenced material came from adjacent normal tissue. This CDR3 reads CASSYSDSGELFF. CDR3 nucleotides: TGTGCCAGCAGTTACTCGGATAGCGGGGAGCTGTTTTTT.